Listed here are 7 T cell receptor beta chains from one sample, sequenced in a study of T cells after yellow fever vaccination. TCRdb processed the 5' RACE reads anew with MiXCR; each CDR3 protein has one entry. The data hold 350,000 to 450,000 distinct CDR3 sequences, with 6.2% observed a single time. This specimen was PBMCs, taken 5 days after the yellow fever booster vaccination. Receptors originate from a man aged 25-45 years who received the YFV17D yellow fever vaccine.

This clonotype appeared many times. The gene calls are TRBV29-1 and TRBJ2-3; D is perhaps TRBD2 (6 bases). The CDR3 totals 10 residues. The V and J ends lost 7 bases and 5 bases respectively, with 7 bases between them. Per the germline V gene, CDR1 is SQVTM and CDR2 is ANQGSEA. Here the CDR3 reads CSGGEDTQYF. In nucleotides, the CDR3 is TGCAGCGGCGGGGAAGATACGCAGTATTTT.

In its sample, this clonotype was seen a few times. The rearrangement joins TRBV5-4 to TRBJ1-1; possible D gene TRBD1, 5 bases. Trimming removed 5 bases from V and 2 bases from J, with 19 bases in between. CDR3 length: 16 residues. Germline CDR1 and CDR2: SGHNT and YYREEE (reference sequence). CDR3 amino acids: CASSRGGPNTNTEAFF. The CDR3 region has the DNA TGTGCCAGCAGTCGTGGGGGACCGAATACCAACACTGAAGCTTTCTTT.

This clonotype was recorded at least ten times. The rearrangement links TRBV5-1 to TRBJ2-1; 13 bases are shared with TRBD2. V was pared by 4 bases and J by 9 bases, with 7 bases of the junction left unmatched. This CDR3 contains 15 residues. Looked up from germline, CDR1 is SGHRS and CDR2 is YFSETQ. The CDR3 coding sequence is TGCGCCAGCAGCCAAACTAGCGGGAGGGTTTTTGAGCAGTTCTTC. Its protein product is CASSQTSGRVFEQFF.

The sample holds many counts of this clonotype. This sequence joins TRBV6-5 and TRBJ2-3; D possibly uses TRBD1 or TRBD2 (6 bases each). Trimming removed 0 bases from V and 14 bases from J, with 9 bases in between. The CDR3 extends over 11 amino acids. Looked up from germline, CDR1 is MNHEY and CDR2 is SVGAGI. The CDR3 region has the DNA TGTGCCAGCAGTTACTCGGGGGGCTGGTATTTT. Protein sequence: CASSYSGGWYF.

This clonotype was observed a handful of times. V is TRBV6-5 and J is TRBJ2-7; D might be TRBD1 or TRBD2, each matching 5 bases. The CDR3 covers 13 residues. Germline CDR1 MNHEY, CDR2 SVGAGI. V was trimmed by 2 bases and J by 6 bases, leaving 11 bases between them. CDR3 coding DNA: TGTGCCAGCAGTTACCTCGAGGGGCGCGAGCAGTACTTC. Residues: CASSYLEGREQYF.

V and J are TRBV5-1 and TRBJ2-1, with 9 bases that match TRBD2. This CDR3 spans 17 amino acids. The ends lost 2 bases at V and 10 bases at J; junction bases unmatched: 16. The germline V gene encodes CDR1 SGHRS and CDR2 YFSETQ. CDR3 nucleotides: TGCGCCAGCAGCTTTCTGGCGACTAGCGGAGCTGCAAACGAGCAGTTCTTC. Protein sequence: CASSFLATSGAANEQFF.

The chain carries TRBV6-1 and TRBJ2-5; 9 bases map to TRBD1. CDR3 length: 13 residues. Losses at the gene ends were 4 bases for V and 4 bases for J; bases not matched to a gene: 1. CDR1 is MNHNS and CDR2 is SASEGT in the germline V gene. For the CDR3, the DNA is TGTGCCAGCAGTGCGGACAGGGGAGAGACCCAGTACTTC. Translation gives CASSADRGETQYF.